This entry features one T cell receptor (beta chain) sequence. Its antigen is not known. The V and J ends lost 4 bases and 7 bases respectively, with 10 bases between them. This CDR3 has 13 residues. The germline V gene encodes CDR1 MGHRA and CDR2 YSYEKL. The sample comes from a study of graft-versus-host responses after intestinal transplantation. Study-level background: Anti-thymocyte globulin served as induction for all recipients, who then took tacrolimus and steroids for about 3 years. General study points: GvH clones surfaced in recipient marrow, some emerging earlier in ileum or blood.

The protocol was immunoSEQ multiplex PCR, while the TCRdb copy is restricted to in-frame clones and leaves out a portion. The profile covers about 85,000 clones, with roughly 87% appearing a single time and about 15% taken by the ten largest. The sequencing here drew on unstimulated CD8+ T cells sorted from spleen or lymph node cells, taken before intestinal transplant. The clonotype originates from a human donor who received an intestinal transplant. The chain combines TRBV4-1 with TRBJ2-2; D gene unclear. CDR3 DNA: TGCGCCAGCAGCCGAGTGGGTGGCGGGGAGCTGTTTTTT. This codes for CASSRVGGGELFF.